This TCR beta chain was sequenced for a study of T-cell memory formation after mild COVID-19. At the level of the study: The study found TCR clusters largely donor specific.

TCRdb fed the 5' RACE reads into MiXCR, producing one record per CDR3 protein. This repertoire shows 300,000 to 400,000 distinct CDR3 sequences, 25% to 30% found once; its top ten account for roughly 14%. The sequenced material came from PBMCs or a T cell subset sorted from them (not recorded which). The receptor was isolated from an adult woman who had mild COVID-19 (a few samples of this study predate the infection). Cell type and time point are not known.

The CDR3 is CASSVETGLGGYTF. Here the CDR3 DNA reads TGTGCCAGCAGCGTAGAGACAGGGCTGGGGGGCTACACCTTC. The V gene is TRBV9, the J gene TRBJ1-2; 7 bases match TRBD1. The CDR3 runs to 14 residues. Germline CDR1 SGDLS, CDR2 YYNGEE. The junction had 7 bases not matched to a gene; V was cut back by 0 bases and J by 8 bases.